Listed here are 8 T cell receptor beta chains from one sample, sequenced in a study of blood T cell repertoires in COVID-19. Profiled with immunoSEQ multiplex PCR; TCRdb holds only in-frame clones, not every one. The sample includes 150,000 to 200,000 clones, 80% to 90% of them seen just once. Sequences were obtained from PBMCs or T cells enriched from blood (not recorded which). These receptors originate from a man in his fifties or sixties who had recovered from COVID-19.

This clone came up a few times. The V gene is TRBV9, the J gene TRBJ2-2, with 14 bases identical to TRBD2. The CDR3 contains 16 residues. Germline V gives CDR1 SGDLS, CDR2 YYNGEE. The V segment lost 4 bases and the J segment 5 bases; nucleotides outside the gene matches: 4. The CDR3 here is CASSWTSGGRTGELFF. CDR3 bases: TGTGCCAGCAGCTGGACTAGCGGGGGGAGAACCGGGGAGCTGTTTTTT.

The genes are TRBV10-3 and TRBJ1-3; 10 nucleotides line up with TRBD1. There are 16 residues in the CDR3. CDR1 is ENHRY and CDR2 is SYGVKD in the germline V gene. Trimming cost V 2 bases and J 9 bases; bases outside gene matches: 10. The CDR3 DNA reads as TGTGCCATCAGTGAGGCGGGACAGGGGCGGCTTAGCACCATATATTTT. Translating gives CAISEAGQGRLSTIYF.

The V gene is TRBV19, the J gene TRBJ2-7; the match to TRBD1 covers 7 bases. Germline values: CDR1 LNHDA, CDR2 SQIVND (reference sequence). The V and J ends lost 3 bases and 8 bases, in that order; junction bases with no gene match: 10. This CDR3 has 14 residues. CDR3 region: CASSIGTERTKQYF. The CDR3 coding sequence is TGTGCCAGTAGTATCGGGACAGAGAGGACCAAGCAGTACTTC.

This clone occurred a few times. This chain joins TRBV5-8 and TRBJ1-5, with no clear D. Deletions cut 3 bases from V and 0 bases from J, with 16 bases between. Germline V lookup: CDR1 SGHTS, CDR2 YDEGEE. The CDR3 runs 17 residues. The CDR3 sequence: CASSSVTAANSNQPQHF. Written as DNA, the CDR3 is TGTGCCAGCAGCTCGGTAACAGCGGCTAATAGCAATCAGCCCCAGCATTTT.

The chain links TRBV24-1 to TRBJ1-1; weak D call: TRBD1 (6 bases). The CDR3 extends over 16 amino acids. V lost 5 bases to trimming and J lost 2 bases, with 17 bases between them. Germline values: CDR1 KGHDR, CDR2 SFDVKD. CDR3 DNA sequence: TGTGCCACCAGTGCCTCTCCGGGACAAAGAAACACTGAAGCTTTCTTT. Amino acid sequence: CATSASPGQRNTEAFF.

This clone is a singleton in its sample. This chain links TRBV28 with TRBJ2-2, with 8 bases that match TRBD2. The CDR3 is made up of 15 amino acids. The germline V gene encodes CDR1 MDHEN and CDR2 SYDVKM. The trim removed 10 bases at V and 6 bases at J, leaving 13 bases unmatched. The CDR3 reads CAITKGTRGSGELFF. In DNA, the CDR3 is TGTGCCATCACAAAAGGGACTAGGGGGTCCGGGGAGCTGTTTTTT.

The V call is TRBV29-1, the J call TRBJ1-1, with D perhaps TRBD1 (5 bases). In germline, CDR1 is SQVTM, CDR2 ANQGSEA. Trimming took 5 bases from V and 0 from J, leaving 10 bases between them. The CDR3 is 13 amino acids. The DNA of the CDR3 is TGCAGCGTTCAGGGCCGGATGAACACTGAAGCTTTCTTT. The encoded protein is CSVQGRMNTEAFF.

This clone appeared a few times. V gene TRBV2 combines with J gene TRBJ1-4; tentatively, D is TRBD1 (5 bases). V was clipped by 6 bases and J by 8 bases, with 16 bases between them. Germline CDR1 is SNHLY and CDR2 is FYNNEI. This CDR3 contains 14 residues. The CDR3 DNA reads as TGTGCCAGCAGACCAGACAGCGCCTCCGAAAAACTGTTTTTT. It is translated as CASRPDSASEKLFF.